Following are 10 T cell receptor beta chains from one sample sequenced in a study of cytomegalovirus exposure and HLA in healthy donors. In the PCR, 60 Vbeta and 13 Jbeta primers were used. Profiling relied on immunoSEQ multiplex PCR, and the TCRdb table lists in-frame clones only, not all of them. The data contain about 150,000 clones, about four fifths of them singletons. The source material was PBMCs. The source is a man younger than 30 in good health and CMV-seronegative.

The chain carries TRBV5-4 and TRBJ2-7; TRBD1 is a possible D gene (6 bases). The germline V gene encodes CDR1 SGHNT and CDR2 YYREEE (reference sequence). Trimming took off 5 bases at V and 5 bases at J, with 17 bases between the two ends. The CDR3 sequence is 14 residues long. The CDR3 spells CASRGLGAMDEQYF. In DNA form, the CDR3 reads TGTGCCAGCAGGGGGCTGGGGGCGATGGACGAGCAGTACTTC. Combining the CDR3 with reference TRBV5-4 and TRBJ2-7 gives the whole variable domain ETGVTQSPTHLIKTRGQQVTLRCSSQSGHNTVSWYQQALGQGPQFIFQYYREEENGRGNFPPRFSGLQFPNYSSELNVNALELDDSALYLCASRGLGAMDEQYFGPGTRLTVT.

V is TRBV6-5 and J is TRBJ1-1, with D perhaps matching TRBD1 (5 bases). There are 14 residues in the CDR3. Trimming took 0 bases from V and 6 from J, leaving 11 bases between them. Germline lookup yields CDR1 MNHEY and CDR2 SVGAGI. CDR3 nucleotides: TGTGCCAGCAGTTACTCCCAGGGAAGCCCTGAAGCTTTCTTT. It translates to CASSYSQGSPEAFF.

This clone was detected only a few times. The rearrangement joins TRBV9 to TRBJ2-3; D remains unclear. Trimming took 3 bases from V and 0 from J, leaving 5 bases between them. This CDR3 is built from 13 residues. CDR1 is SGDLS, CDR2 YYNGEE, per germline. The CDR3 nucleotides are TGTGCCAGCAGCGCCGTGAGCACAGATACGCAGTATTTT. This encodes CASSAVSTDTQYF.

The chain joins TRBV7-9 to TRBJ2-1; 9 positions match TRBD1. Germline lookup yields CDR1 SEHNR and CDR2 FQNEAQ (reference sequence). V was pared by 7 bases and J by 10 bases, with 8 bases of the junction left unmatched. The CDR3 length is 13 residues. The CDR3, as DNA: TGTGCCAGCACCCCATCCGGGACAGGGGAGCAGTTCTTC. Residues: CASTPSGTGEQFF.

This clone was counted once. V is TRBV28 and J is TRBJ1-1; D not certain. The V gene's germline CDR1 is MDHEN and CDR2 SYDVKM. V dropped 1 base and J dropped 1 base, with 10 bases sitting between them. There are 15 residues in the CDR3. The CDR3 sequence is CASSLFSEGNTEAFF. The CDR3, as DNA: TGTGCCAGCAGTTTATTTTCAGAGGGGAACACTGAAGCTTTCTTT.

This clone was observed once. This chain connects TRBV2 to TRBJ1-4; tentative D call: TRBD1 (6 bases). This CDR3 is 13 amino acids long. CDR1 and CDR2 (germline): SNHLY, FYNNEI. V gave up 4 bases and J gave up 7 bases, with 10 bases separating them. The CDR3 spells CASSGTGSEKLFF. The CDR3 bases are TGTGCCAGCAGTGGTACAGGGAGTGAAAAACTGTTTTTT.

This clone was observed a single time. This chain uses TRBV7-2 with TRBJ1-2, with D maybe TRBD1 (5 bases). V shed 3 bases and J shed 10 bases, with 15 bases lying between them. The CDR3 extends over 13 amino acids. Germline-derived CDR1 and CDR2 are SGHTA and FQGNSA. CDR3 loop: CASSFLRDSPYTF. In DNA form, the CDR3 reads TGTGCCAGCAGCTTTCTCCGGGACTCCCCCTACACCTTC.

The rearrangement joins TRBV18 to TRBJ2-4; 10 bases map to TRBD1. The CDR3 is made up of 18 amino acids. Germline values: CDR1 KGHSH, CDR2 LQKENI. J gave up 6 bases and V 1 base, and 12 bases lay outside the gene matches. The CDR3 bases are TGTGCCAGCTCACCACGATCCTCGTCCCGGGACAGGGGAAACATTCAGTACTTC. Its protein product is CASSPRSSSRDRGNIQYF. Combining the CDR3 with reference TRBV18 and TRBJ2-4 gives the whole variable domain NAGVMQNPRHLVRRRGQEARLRCSPMKGHSHVYWYRQLPEEGLKFMVYLQKENIIDESGMPKERFSAEFPKEGPSILRIQQVVRGDSAAYFCASSPRSSSRDRGNIQYFGAGTRLSVL.

This sequence joins TRBV10-3 and TRBJ1-1; tentative D call: TRBD1 (5 bases). The CDR3 runs 13 residues. Germline CDR1 is ENHRY and CDR2 is SYGVKD. Trimming stripped 0 bases from V and 8 bases from J, with 10 bases between. This CDR3 is CAISESGQLEAFF. The CDR3 DNA sequence: TGTGCCATCAGTGAGTCGGGGCAACTAGAAGCTTTCTTT.

The chain has TRBV7-8 and TRBJ1-1; possibly TRBD1 for D (5 bases). This CDR3 region has 19 residues. V was clipped by 4 bases and J by 1 base, with 25 bases between them. From germline, CDR1 is SGHVS and CDR2 FQNEAQ. The CDR3 DNA follows: TGTGCCAGCAGCTCTAGGCCCCAGGGATACCGCCTGGGGAACACTGAAGCTTTCTTT. It specifies CASSSRPQGYRLGNTEAFF.